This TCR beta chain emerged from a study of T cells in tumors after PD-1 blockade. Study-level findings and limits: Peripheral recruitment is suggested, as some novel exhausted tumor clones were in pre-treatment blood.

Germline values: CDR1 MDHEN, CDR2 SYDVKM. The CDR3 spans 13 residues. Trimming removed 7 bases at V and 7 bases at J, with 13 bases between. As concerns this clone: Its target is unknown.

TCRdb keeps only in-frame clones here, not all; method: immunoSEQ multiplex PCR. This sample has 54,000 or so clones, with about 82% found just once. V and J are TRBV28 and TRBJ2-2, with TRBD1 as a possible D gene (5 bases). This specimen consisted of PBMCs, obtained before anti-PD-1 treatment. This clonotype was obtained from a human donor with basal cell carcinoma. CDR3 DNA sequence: TGTGCCAGCAAGACAGAATCGGTCGGGGAGCTGTTTTTT. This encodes CASKTESVGELFF.